This T cell receptor (beta chain) was sequenced during a study of PD-L1 blockade in urothelial cancer. Study outcomes and limitations: At 3 weeks on treatment, tumor-associated clones expanded more with durable benefit.

Details on this clone: The antigen remains unidentified.

TCRdb keeps only in-frame clones here, not all; method: immunoSEQ multiplex PCR. The sample lists roughly 100,000 clones, less than 85% seen once, with 8.4% in the top ten. The CDR3 covers 14 residues. Germline V gene data show CDR1 as MNHEY and CDR2 as SVGAGI. V was trimmed by 5 bases and J by 11 bases, leaving 21 bases between them. Time point given: peripheral blood 6 weeks after treatment start. The receptor comes from a man between 65 and 85 years old with urothelial cancer. The chain combines TRBV6-5 with TRBJ1-1; the D gene is possibly TRBD1 (6 bases). The specimen comprised PBMCs, sampled around atezolizumab (anti-PD-L1) treatment. The CDR3: CASSPTGQGVEAFF. The CDR3 DNA follows: TGTGCCAGCAGTCCGACAGGTCAGGGAGTCGAGGCTTTCTTT.